The 24 T cell receptor beta chains reported below all come from one sample, sequenced in a study of blood T cell repertoires in COVID-19. Generated by immunoSEQ multiplex PCR, the TCRdb table keeps only in-frame clones and is missing some. The repertoire holds more than 100,000 clones, with over 70% as singletons. The sequenced material came from peripheral blood. The receptor set was obtained from a man between 65 and 79 years old with acute or convalescent COVID-19.

The J gene is TRBJ1-3, the V gene TRBV5-1; 8 bases align to TRBD1. The V and J ends lost 2 bases and 1 base, in that order; junction bases with no gene match: 8. Germline V gene sequence: CDR1 SGHRS, CDR2 YFSETQ. The CDR3 loop spans 17 amino acids. The CDR3 region is CASSFDRGLPSGNTIYF. CDR3 sequence (DNA): TGCGCCAGCAGCTTCGACAGGGGACTACCTTCTGGAAACACCATATATTTT.

V gene TRBV3-1 (or the pseudogene TRBV3-2) combines with J gene TRBJ2-7, with D possibly TRBD1 on 5 matching bases. V lost 5 bases and J 3 bases, leaving 5 bases between the germline ends. The CDR3 loop spans 11 amino acids. Per germline, CDR1 LGHDT and CDR2 YNNKEL (reference sequence). In nucleotides, the CDR3 is TGTGCCAGCAGCGACAGCTACGAGCAGTACTTC. Protein product: CASSDSYEQYF.

V is TRBV5-6 and J is TRBJ1-2; D might be TRBD1 (5 bases). This CDR3 is built from 16 residues. Trimming took off 1 base at V and 5 bases at J, with 18 bases between the two ends. Germline assignment: CDR1 SGHDT and CDR2 YYEEEE. Here the CDR3 DNA reads TGTGCCAGCAGCTTGTGGGTCCAGGGCATGGCTTATGGCTACACCTTC. It translates to CASSLWVQGMAYGYTF.

The chain couples TRBV3-1 (or the pseudogene TRBV3-2) to TRBJ1-2; D gene ambiguous. Germline assignment: CDR1 LGHDT and CDR2 YNNKEL (reference sequence). The CDR3 extends over 15 amino acids. V was pared by 0 bases and J by 6 bases, with 14 bases between. CDR3: CASSQENSVRDGYTF. CDR3 DNA sequence: TGTGCCAGCAGCCAAGAAAATTCGGTTCGCGATGGCTACACCTTC.

Only one count was recorded for this clone. The chain uses TRBV5-1 and TRBJ2-3, with D possibly matching TRBD1 (5 bases). The germline V gene has CDR1 SGHRS and CDR2 YFSETQ. Trimming took 2 bases from V and 6 from J, leaving 10 bases between them. The CDR3 spans 13 residues. The DNA for the CDR3 is TGCGCCAGCAGCTTAGACAGCCCCGATACGCAGTATTTT. Translated, it gives CASSLDSPDTQYF.

The chain is built from TRBV6-5 and TRBJ1-5; perhaps TRBD1 as D (6 bases). Trimming took 8 bases from V and 3 from J, leaving 8 bases between them. CDR1 and CDR2 (germline): MNHEY, SVGAGI. The CDR3 extends over 12 amino acids. This CDR3 reads CASWGPNQPQHF. For the CDR3, the DNA is TGTGCCAGCTGGGGGCCCAATCAGCCCCAGCATTTT.

J is TRBJ1-4 and V is TRBV10-3; D gene unclear. CDR1 and CDR2 (germline): ENHRY, SYGVKD. Trimming left V 2 bases short and J 0 bases short, with 16 bases between. This CDR3 spans 18 amino acids. The CDR3 loop reads CAISESGRLVATNEKLFF. In DNA form, the CDR3 reads TGTGCCATCAGTGAGAGCGGCAGGCTAGTTGCAACTAATGAAAAACTGTTTTTT.

This clone was found a few times. This chain uses TRBV30 with TRBJ1-1; no firm D call. The CDR3 runs 11 residues. Germline CDR1 is GTSNPN and CDR2 is SVGIG (reference sequence). The germline V and J ends were trimmed by 3 bases and 6 bases, with 8 bases remaining between them. The CDR3 region is CAWSQRSEAFF. The CDR3 region has the DNA TGTGCCTGGAGCCAGAGGTCTGAAGCTTTCTTT.

The rearrangement uses TRBV30 and TRBJ2-3, with 8 bases aligning to TRBD2. Trimming at V came to 1 base and at J to 0 bases, leaving 3 bases not matched to a gene. The length of the CDR3 is 15 residues. From germline, CDR1 is GTSNPN and CDR2 SVGIG (reference sequence). This chain's CDR3 is CAWSASGRSTDTQYF. The DNA of the CDR3 is TGTGCCTGGAGTGCTAGCGGGCGAAGCACAGATACGCAGTATTTT.

In its sample, this clone was seen once. The chain employs TRBV5-1 and TRBJ1-6; 9 nucleotides align to TRBD1. Per germline, CDR1 SGHRS and CDR2 YFSETQ. J lost 10 bases, V lost 1 base, and 6 bases had no gene match. This CDR3 contains 15 residues. The CDR3 DNA is TGCGCCAGCAGCTTGTCGGGACAGGGTCGGTCACCCCTCCACTTT. Translating gives CASSLSGQGRSPLHF.

The count of this clone is one. The rearrangement links TRBV7-9 to TRBJ2-3, with TRBD2 matching over 11 bases. Germline-derived CDR1 and CDR2 are SEHNR and FQNEAQ (reference sequence). The CDR3 runs 15 residues. Losses at the gene ends were 4 bases for V and 3 bases for J; bases not matched to a gene: 3. This CDR3 is CASSSLAGETDTQYF. DNA of the CDR3: TGTGCCAGCAGCTCACTAGCGGGGGAGACAGATACGCAGTATTTT.

The sample holds a few counts of this clone. Written as DNA, the CDR3 is TGCGCCAGCAGCCAAGGGAGGGAAAGGTCCTATAATTCACCCCTCCACTTT. Translation gives CASSQGRERSYNSPLHF. The rearrangement joins TRBV4-1 to TRBJ1-6; D gene uncertain. CDR1 is MGHRA and CDR2 is YSYEKL in the germline V gene. The CDR3 runs to 17 residues. V dropped 1 base and J dropped 1 base, with 11 bases sitting between them.

This clone was observed a few times. The chain couples TRBV7-6 to TRBJ1-3, with D perhaps TRBD1 (5 bases). Germline-derived CDR1 and CDR2 are SGHVS and FNYEAQ. Trimming shortened V by 5 bases and J by 7 bases, and 21 bases separated the two germline ends. The CDR3 sequence is 16 residues long. The DNA for the CDR3 is TGTGCCAGCAGCCCCCGTTCACGAAGCGGGGGGAACACCATATATTTT. Encoded protein: CASSPRSRSGGNTIYF. Drawing the rest from reference TRBV7-6 and TRBJ1-3, the complete variable domain is GAGVSQSPRYKVTKRGQDVALRCDPISGHVSLYWYRQALGQGPEFLTYFNYEAQQDKSGLPNDRFSAERPEGSISTLTIQRTEQRDSAMYRCASSPRSRSGGNTIYFGEGSWLTVV.

The genes are TRBV7-9 and TRBJ1-1; 12 nucleotides align to TRBD1. With V trimmed by 6 bases and J by 5 bases, 4 bases remained unmatched. Looked up from germline, CDR1 is SEHNR and CDR2 is FQNEAQ (reference sequence). The CDR3 runs to 14 residues. The CDR3 DNA sequence: TGTGCCAGCAGACTGGGACAGGGGGCGACTGAAGCTTTCTTT. This translates into CASRLGQGATEAFF. Full variable domain (outside the CDR3, taken from reference TRBV7-9 and TRBJ1-1): DTGVSQNPRHKITKRGQNVTFRCDPISEHNRLYWYRQTLGQGPEFLTYFQNEAQLEKSRLLSDRFSAERPKGSFSTLEIQRTEQGDSAMYLCASRLGQGATEAFFGQGTRLTVV.

V and J are TRBV12-5 and TRBJ2-3; possible D gene TRBD1, 5 bases. Germline-derived CDR1 and CDR2 are LGHNT and FRNRAP. The CDR3 has 15 amino acids. V was pared by 5 bases and J by 2 bases, with 14 bases between. CDR3 residues: CASGQGSFNTDTQYF. CDR3 nucleotide sequence: TGTGCTAGTGGTCAGGGATCGTTTAACACAGATACGCAGTATTTT.

V is TRBV21-1 and J is TRBJ2-6; TRBD1, the D gene given by the table, was not confirmed from the DNA. TRBV21-1 is tagged as a pseudogene. The CDR3 loop spans 17 amino acids. This CDR3 is CASSKDRVSSGANVLTF. In DNA form, the CDR3 reads TGTGCCAGCAGCAAAGACAGGGTCAGCTCTGGGGCCAACGTCCTGACTTTC.

V and J are TRBV5-5 and TRBJ2-7, with 7 bases identical to TRBD1. Germline CDR1 and CDR2: SGHKS and YYEKEE (reference sequence). The CDR3 is 14 residues long. Germline trimming cut 4 bases from V and 0 bases from J; bases unmatched to any gene: 4. The CDR3 sequence: CASSQRTGSYEQYF. Here the CDR3 DNA reads TGTGCCAGCAGCCAACGGACAGGCTCCTACGAGCAGTACTTC.

The chain recombines TRBV7-2 with TRBJ1-4; D call uncertain. This CDR3 comprises 12 residues. The V end lost 1 base, the J end lost 8 bases, and 5 bases lay between the germline ends. Germline V gives CDR1 SGHTA, CDR2 FQGNSA. The CDR3 reads CASSLDTEKLFF. CDR3 bases: TGTGCCAGCAGCTTAGATACAGAAAAACTGTTTTTT.

This chain connects TRBV27 to TRBJ1-2; perhaps TRBD1 as D (6 bases). There are 13 residues in the CDR3. CDR1 is MNHEY and CDR2 is SMNVEV in the germline V gene (reference sequence). Trimming pared 3 bases from V and 8 bases from J, leaving 13 bases between. The CDR3 loop is CASSFRDKRGYTF. CDR3 DNA: TGTGCCAGCAGTTTCAGGGACAAGCGAGGCTACACCTTC.

The chain recombines TRBV7-2 with TRBJ1-2; TRBD1 matches at 7 bases. This CDR3 region has 15 residues. Germline lookup yields CDR1 SGHTA and CDR2 FQGNSA. V trimming: 1 base; J trimming: 9 bases; junction bases outside the gene matches: 11. CDR3 sequence reads: CASSLGAGGVFSYTF. The DNA for the CDR3 is TGTGCCAGCAGCTTAGGGGCAGGGGGTGTCTTTAGCTACACCTTC.

This CDR3 is CASSSDRTSNSPLHF. The CDR3 DNA is TGTGCCAGCAGCTCCGACAGGACCAGTAATTCACCCCTCCACTTT. This sequence joins TRBV21-1 and TRBJ1-6; the table's TRBD1 call for D was not verified on the DNA. TRBV21-1 is described as a pseudogene. This CDR3 has 15 residues.

The rearrangement joins TRBV14 to TRBJ1-1; D is ambiguous. Trimming took off 5 bases at V and 4 bases at J, with 17 bases between the two ends. The CDR3 sequence is 15 residues long. CDR1 and CDR2 (germline): SGHDN, FVKESK. The CDR3 DNA follows: TGTGCCAGCAGCTTGCTACCTACCGCTGGCACTGAAGCTTTCTTT. This codes for CASSLLPTAGTEAFF.

The rearrangement links TRBV6-5 to TRBJ1-6, with 9 bases fitting TRBD1. The CDR3 covers 14 residues. The germline V gene has CDR1 MNHEY and CDR2 SVGAGI. V was clipped by 5 bases and J by 10 bases; unmatched bases: 6. The CDR3 DNA sequence: TGTGCCAGCAGTATAAGGACAGGGGTCTCACCCCTCCACTTT. It yields the protein CASSIRTGVSPLHF.

V is TRBV30 and J is TRBJ1-5; 9 positions agree with TRBD1. The CDR3 is 14 amino acids. Trimming took 4 bases from V and 2 from J; bases not matched to a gene: 3. CDR1 is GTSNPN, CDR2 SVGIG, per germline (reference sequence). The CDR3 DNA is TGTGCCTGGAACAGGGGGCGAGGCAATCAGCCCCAGCATTTT. Translated, it gives CAWNRGRGNQPQHF.